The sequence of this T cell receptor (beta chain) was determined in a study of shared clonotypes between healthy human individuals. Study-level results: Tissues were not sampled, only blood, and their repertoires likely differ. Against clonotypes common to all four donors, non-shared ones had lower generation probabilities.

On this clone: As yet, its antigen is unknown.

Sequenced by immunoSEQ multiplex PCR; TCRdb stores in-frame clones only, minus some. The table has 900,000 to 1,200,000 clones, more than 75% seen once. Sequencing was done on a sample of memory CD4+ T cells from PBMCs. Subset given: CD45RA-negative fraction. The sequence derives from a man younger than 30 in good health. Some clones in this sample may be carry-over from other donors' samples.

The CDR3 protein is CASRLDRVRNEQFF. CDR3 nucleotides: TGTGCCAGCAGACTCGACAGGGTTCGGAATGAGCAGTTCTTC. The gene calls are TRBV28 and TRBJ2-1, with 7 bases fitting TRBD1. The V and J ends lost 6 bases and 7 bases, in that order; junction bases with no gene match: 9. The CDR3 loop spans 14 amino acids. Germline V gives CDR1 MDHEN, CDR2 SYDVKM.